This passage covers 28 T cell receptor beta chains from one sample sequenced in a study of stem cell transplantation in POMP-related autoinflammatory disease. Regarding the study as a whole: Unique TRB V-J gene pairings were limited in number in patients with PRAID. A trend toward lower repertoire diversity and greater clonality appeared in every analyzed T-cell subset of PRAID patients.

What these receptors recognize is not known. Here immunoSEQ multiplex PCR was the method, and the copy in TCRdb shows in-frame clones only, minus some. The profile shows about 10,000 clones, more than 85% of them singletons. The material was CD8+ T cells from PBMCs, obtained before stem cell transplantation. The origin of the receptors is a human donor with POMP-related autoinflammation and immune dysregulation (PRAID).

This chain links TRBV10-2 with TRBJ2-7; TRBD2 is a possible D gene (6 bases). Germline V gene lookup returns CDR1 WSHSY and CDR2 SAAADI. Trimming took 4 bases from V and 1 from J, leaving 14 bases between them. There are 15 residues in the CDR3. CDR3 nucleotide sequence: TGCGCCAGCAGTGCGACCCAAAGCGGGTCCTACGAGCAGTACTTC. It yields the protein CASSATQSGSYEQYF.

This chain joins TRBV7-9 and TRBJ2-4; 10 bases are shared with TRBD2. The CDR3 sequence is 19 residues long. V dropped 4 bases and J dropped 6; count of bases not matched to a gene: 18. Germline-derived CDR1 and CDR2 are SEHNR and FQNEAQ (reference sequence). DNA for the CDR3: TGTGCCAGCAGCTCCTTCACTAGCGGGGTCACTCCAGGTTTAAACATTCAGTACTTC. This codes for CASSSFTSGVTPGLNIQYF.

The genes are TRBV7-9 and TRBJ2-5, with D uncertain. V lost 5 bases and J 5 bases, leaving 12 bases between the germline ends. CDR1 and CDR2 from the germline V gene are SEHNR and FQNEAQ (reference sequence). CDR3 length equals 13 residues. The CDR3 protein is CASSPESSETQYF. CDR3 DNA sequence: TGTGCCAGCAGCCCCGAGAGTTCGGAGACCCAGTACTTC.

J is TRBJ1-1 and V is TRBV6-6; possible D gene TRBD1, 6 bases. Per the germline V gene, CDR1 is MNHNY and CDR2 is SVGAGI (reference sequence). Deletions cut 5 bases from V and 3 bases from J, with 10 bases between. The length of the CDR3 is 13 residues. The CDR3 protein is CASSAGEYTEAFF. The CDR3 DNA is TGTGCCAGCAGTGCAGGGGAGTACACTGAAGCTTTCTTT.

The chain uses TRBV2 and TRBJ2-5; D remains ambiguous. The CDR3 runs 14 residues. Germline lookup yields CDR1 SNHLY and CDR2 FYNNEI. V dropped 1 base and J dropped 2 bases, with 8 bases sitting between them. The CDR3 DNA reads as TGTGCCAGCAGTGAAGAAGTCAAGCAAGAGACCCAGTACTTC. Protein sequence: CASSEEVKQETQYF.

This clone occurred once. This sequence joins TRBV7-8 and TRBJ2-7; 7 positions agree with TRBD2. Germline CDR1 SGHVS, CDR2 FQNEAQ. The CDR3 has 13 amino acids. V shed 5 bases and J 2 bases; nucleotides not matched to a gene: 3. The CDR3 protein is CASSGSGTYEQYF. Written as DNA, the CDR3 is TGTGCCAGCAGCGGGAGCGGGACCTACGAGCAGTACTTC.

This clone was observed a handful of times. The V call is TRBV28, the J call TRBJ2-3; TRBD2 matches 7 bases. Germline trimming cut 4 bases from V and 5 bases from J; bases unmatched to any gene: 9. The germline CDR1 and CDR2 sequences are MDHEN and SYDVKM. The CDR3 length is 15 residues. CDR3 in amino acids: CASSYSGPRGDTQYF. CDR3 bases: TGTGCCAGCAGTTATAGCGGGCCCCGGGGAGATACGCAGTATTTT.

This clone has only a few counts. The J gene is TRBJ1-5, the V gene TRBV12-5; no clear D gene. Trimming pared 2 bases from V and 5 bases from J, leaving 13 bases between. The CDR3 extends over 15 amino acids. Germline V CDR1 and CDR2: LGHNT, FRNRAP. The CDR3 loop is CASGLPDGDHQPQHF. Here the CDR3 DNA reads TGTGCTAGTGGTTTGCCCGACGGTGATCATCAGCCCCAGCATTTT.

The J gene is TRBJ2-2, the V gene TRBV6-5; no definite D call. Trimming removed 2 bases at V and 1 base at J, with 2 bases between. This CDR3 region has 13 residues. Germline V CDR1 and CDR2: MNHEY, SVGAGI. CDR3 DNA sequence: TGTGCCAGCAGTTACCTGAACACCGGGGAGCTGTTTTTT. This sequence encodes CASSYLNTGELFF.

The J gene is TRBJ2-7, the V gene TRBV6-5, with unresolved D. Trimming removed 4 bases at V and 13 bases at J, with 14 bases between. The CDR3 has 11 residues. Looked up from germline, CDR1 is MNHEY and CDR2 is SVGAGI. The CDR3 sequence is CASSSTGDLYF. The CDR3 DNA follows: TGTGCCAGCAGTTCCACTGGGGATCTTTACTTC.

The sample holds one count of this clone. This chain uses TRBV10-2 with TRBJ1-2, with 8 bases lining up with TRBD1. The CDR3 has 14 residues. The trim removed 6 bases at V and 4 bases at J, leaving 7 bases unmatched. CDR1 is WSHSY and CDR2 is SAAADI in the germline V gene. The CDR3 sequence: CASRKTGEGYGYTF. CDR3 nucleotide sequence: TGCGCCAGCAGAAAGACAGGGGAGGGCTATGGCTACACCTTC.

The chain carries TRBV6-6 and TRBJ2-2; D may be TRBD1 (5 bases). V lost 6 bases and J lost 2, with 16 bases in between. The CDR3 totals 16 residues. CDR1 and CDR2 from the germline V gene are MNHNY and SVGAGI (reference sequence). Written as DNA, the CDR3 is TGTGCCAGCAGGGACGACAGAATTAAAAACACCGGGGAGCTGTTTTTT. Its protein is CASRDDRIKNTGELFF.

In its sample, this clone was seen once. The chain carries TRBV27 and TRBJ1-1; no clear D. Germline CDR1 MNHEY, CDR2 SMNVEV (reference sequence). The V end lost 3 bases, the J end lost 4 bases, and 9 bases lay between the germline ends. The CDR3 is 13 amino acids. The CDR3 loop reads CASSFSRVTEAFF. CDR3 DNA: TGTGCCAGCAGTTTTTCGCGGGTCACTGAAGCTTTCTTT.

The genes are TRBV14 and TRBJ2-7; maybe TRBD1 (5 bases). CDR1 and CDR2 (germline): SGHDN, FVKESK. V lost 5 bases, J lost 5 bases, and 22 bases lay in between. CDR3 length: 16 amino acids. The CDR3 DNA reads TGTGCCAGCAGCTTTCACGTTGGACCCCTAGGGGACGAGCAGTACTTC. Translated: CASSFHVGPLGDEQYF.

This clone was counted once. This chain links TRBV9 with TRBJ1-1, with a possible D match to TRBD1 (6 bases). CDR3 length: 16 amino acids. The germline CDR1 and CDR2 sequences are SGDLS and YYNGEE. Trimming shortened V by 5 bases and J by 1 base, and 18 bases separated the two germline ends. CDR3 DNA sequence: TGTGCCAGCAGTCCGAGGGGGTACTCCCCGAACACTGAAGCTTTCTTT. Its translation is CASSPRGYSPNTEAFF.

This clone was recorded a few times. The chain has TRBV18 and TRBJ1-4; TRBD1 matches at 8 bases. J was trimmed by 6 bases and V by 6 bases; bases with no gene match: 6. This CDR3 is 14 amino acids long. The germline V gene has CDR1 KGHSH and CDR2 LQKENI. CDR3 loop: CASSPGGSDEKLFF. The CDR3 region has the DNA TGTGCCAGCTCCCCAGGGGGCTCGGATGAAAAACTGTTTTTT.

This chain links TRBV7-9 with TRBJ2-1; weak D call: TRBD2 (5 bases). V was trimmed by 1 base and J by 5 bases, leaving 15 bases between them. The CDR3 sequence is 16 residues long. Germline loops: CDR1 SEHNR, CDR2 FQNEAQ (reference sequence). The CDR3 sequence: CASSLEWWEKDNEQFF. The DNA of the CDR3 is TGTGCCAGCAGCTTAGAGTGGTGGGAGAAGGACAATGAGCAGTTCTTC. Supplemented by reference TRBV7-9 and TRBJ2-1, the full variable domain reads DTGVSQNPRHKITKRGQNVTFRCDPISEHNRLYWYRQTLGQGPEFLTYFQNEAQLEKSRLLSDRFSAERPKGSFSTLEIQRTEQGDSAMYLCASSLEWWEKDNEQFFGPGTRLTVL.

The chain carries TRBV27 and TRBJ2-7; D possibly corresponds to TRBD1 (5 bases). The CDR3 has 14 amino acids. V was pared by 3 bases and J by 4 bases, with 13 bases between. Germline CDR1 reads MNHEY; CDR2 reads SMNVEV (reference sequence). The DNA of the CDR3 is TGTGCCAGCAGTTTGGGGCAGGGCGGATACGAGCAGTACTTC. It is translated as CASSLGQGGYEQYF.

The DNA of the CDR3 is TGTGCCAGCAGCTTAGAGGCCTACGAGCAGTACTTC. Amino acids: CASSLEAYEQYF. The rearrangement uses TRBV7-8 and TRBJ2-7; no clear D. V was trimmed by 1 base and J by 2 bases, leaving 3 bases between them. In germline, CDR1 is SGHVS, CDR2 FQNEAQ. The CDR3 is made up of 12 amino acids. Full variable domain (missing parts from reference TRBV7-8 and TRBJ2-7): GAGVSQSPRYKVAKRGQDVALRCDPISGHVSLFWYQQALGQGPEFLTYFQNEAQLDKSGLPSDRFFAERPEGSVSTLKIQRTQQEDSAVYLCASSLEAYEQYFGPGTRLTVT.

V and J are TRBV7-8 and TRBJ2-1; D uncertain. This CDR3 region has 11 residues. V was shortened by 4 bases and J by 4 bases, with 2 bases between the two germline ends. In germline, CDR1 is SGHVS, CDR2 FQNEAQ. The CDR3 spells CASSWYNEQFF. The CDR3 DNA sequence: TGTGCCAGCAGCTGGTACAATGAGCAGTTCTTC.

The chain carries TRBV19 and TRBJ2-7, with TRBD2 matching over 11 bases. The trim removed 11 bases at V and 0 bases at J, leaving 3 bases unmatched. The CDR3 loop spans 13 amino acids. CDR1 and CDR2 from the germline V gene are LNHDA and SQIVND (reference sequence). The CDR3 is CASGTSGSYEQYF. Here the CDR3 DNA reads TGTGCCTCCGGGACTAGCGGCTCCTACGAGCAGTACTTC.

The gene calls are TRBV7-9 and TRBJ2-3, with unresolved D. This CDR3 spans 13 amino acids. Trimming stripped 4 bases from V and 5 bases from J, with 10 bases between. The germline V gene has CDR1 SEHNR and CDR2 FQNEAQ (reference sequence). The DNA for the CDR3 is TGTGCCAGCAGCTCCCCAGAAATAGATACGCAGTATTTT. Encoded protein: CASSSPEIDTQYF.

The CDR3: CSVAGSSGGSYEQYF. Written as DNA, the CDR3 is TGCAGCGTCGCGGGAAGTAGCGGGGGCTCCTACGAGCAGTACTTC. This chain links TRBV29-1 with TRBJ2-7; TRBD2 agrees at 9 bases. Losses at the gene ends were 6 bases for V and 0 bases for J; bases not matched to a gene: 9. Germline lookup yields CDR1 SQVTM and CDR2 ANQGSEA. The CDR3 runs to 15 residues.

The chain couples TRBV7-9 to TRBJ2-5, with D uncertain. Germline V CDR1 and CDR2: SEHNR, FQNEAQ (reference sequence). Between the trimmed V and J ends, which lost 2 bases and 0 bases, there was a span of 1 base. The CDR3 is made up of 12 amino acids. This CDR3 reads CASSLHQETQYF. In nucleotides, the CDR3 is TGTGCCAGCAGCTTACACCAAGAGACCCAGTACTTC.

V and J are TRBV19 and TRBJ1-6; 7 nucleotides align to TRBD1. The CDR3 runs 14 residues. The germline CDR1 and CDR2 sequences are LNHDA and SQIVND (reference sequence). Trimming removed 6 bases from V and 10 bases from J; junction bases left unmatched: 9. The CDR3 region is CASSATGDESPLHF. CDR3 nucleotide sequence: TGTGCCAGTAGCGCTACAGGGGACGAGTCACCCCTCCACTTT.

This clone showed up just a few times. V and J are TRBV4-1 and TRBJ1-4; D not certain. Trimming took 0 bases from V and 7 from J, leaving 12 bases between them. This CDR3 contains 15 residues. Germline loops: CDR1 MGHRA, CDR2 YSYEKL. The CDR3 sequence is CASSQDSGVGEKLFF. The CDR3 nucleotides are TGCGCCAGCAGCCAAGATTCCGGGGTTGGTGAAAAACTGTTTTTT.

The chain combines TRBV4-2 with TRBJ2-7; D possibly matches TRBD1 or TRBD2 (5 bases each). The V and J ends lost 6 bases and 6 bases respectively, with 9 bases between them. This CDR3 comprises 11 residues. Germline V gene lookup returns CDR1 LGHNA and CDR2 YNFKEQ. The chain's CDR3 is CASSEGLEQYF. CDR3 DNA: TGTGCCAGCAGTGAGGGGCTCGAGCAGTACTTC.

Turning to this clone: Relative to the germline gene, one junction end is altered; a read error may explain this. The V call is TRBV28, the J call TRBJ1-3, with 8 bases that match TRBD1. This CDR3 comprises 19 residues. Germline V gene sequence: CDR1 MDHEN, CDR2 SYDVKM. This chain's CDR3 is CASSLRTGLRLSSGSTIYF. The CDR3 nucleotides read TGTGCCAGCAGTCTCCGGACAGGGTTAAGGCTATCCTCTGGAAGCACCATATATTTT.